This is a list of T cell receptor beta chains from one sample in a study of blood T cell repertoires in COVID-19. Here immunoSEQ multiplex PCR was the method, and the copy in TCRdb shows in-frame clones only, minus some. This sample has roughly 200,000 clones, with 84% found just once. Sequenced: peripheral blood. The receptors derive from a human donor in a cohort sampled during active COVID-19. Both conserved end residues are part of each CDR3. A D gene is named only where the DNA matches it firmly. Size is stated for part of the rows, as once, few or many counts, or as a class when the clone is expanded.

J,D,V,size,CDR3,DNA
TRBJ2-3,.,TRBV29-1,.,CSVGRGTADTQYF,TGCAGCGTTGGCCGCGGGACGGCAGATACGCAGTATTTT
TRBJ2-3,.,TRBV29-1,.,CSGGSGSTDTQYF,TGCAGCGGGGGGAGCGGTTCCACAGATACGCAGTATTTT
TRBJ2-5,.,TRBV5-1,.,CASSPADPGTETQYF,TGCGCCAGCAGCCCCGCCGATCCGGGTACGGAGACCCAGTACTTC
TRBJ2-1,.,TRBV29-1,.,CSVDDMGSSTSSYNEQFF,TGCAGCGTTGACGATATGGGTAGCAGCACGAGCTCCTACAATGAGCAGTTCTTC
TRBJ1-5,.,TRBV6-4,.,CASSAGVGSGPQHF,TGTGCCAGCAGTGCCGGAGTCGGGTCTGGGCCCCAGCATTTT
TRBJ2-1,TRBD1,TRBV27,.,CASRIQGFSSYNEQFF,TGTGCCAGCAGGATACAGGGGTTCAGTTCCTACAATGAGCAGTTCTTC
TRBJ1-6,.,TRBV5-5,.,CASSLPGGSSYNSPLHF,TGTGCCAGCAGCTTGCCCGGGGGGAGCTCCTATAATTCACCCCTCCACTTT
TRBJ2-1,TRBD1,TRBV28,once,CASRPQGLGSSYNEQFF,TGTGCCAGCAGACCACAGGGGTTGGGGAGCTCCTACAATGAGCAGTTCTTC
TRBJ2-7,TRBD1,TRBV9,.,CASSAYRQGDYEQYF,TGTGCCAGCAGCGCGTATCGACAGGGCGATTACGAGCAGTACTTC
TRBJ2-2,.,TRBV19,.,CASSVGGGNTGELFF,TGTGCCAGTAGTGTCGGTGGAGGGAACACCGGGGAGCTGTTTTTT